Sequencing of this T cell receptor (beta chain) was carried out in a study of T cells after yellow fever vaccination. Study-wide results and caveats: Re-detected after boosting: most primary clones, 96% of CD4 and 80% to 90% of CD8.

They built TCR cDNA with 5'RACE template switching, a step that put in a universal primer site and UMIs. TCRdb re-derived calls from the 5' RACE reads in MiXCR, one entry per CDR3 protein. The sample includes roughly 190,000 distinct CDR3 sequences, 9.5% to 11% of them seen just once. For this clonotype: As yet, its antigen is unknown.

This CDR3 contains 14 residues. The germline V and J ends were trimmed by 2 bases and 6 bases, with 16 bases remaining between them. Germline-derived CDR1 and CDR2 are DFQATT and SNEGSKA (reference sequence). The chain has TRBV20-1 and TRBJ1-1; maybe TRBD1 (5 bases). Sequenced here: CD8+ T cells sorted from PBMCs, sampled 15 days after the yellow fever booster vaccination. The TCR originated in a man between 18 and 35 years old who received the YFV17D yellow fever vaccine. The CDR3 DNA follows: TGCAGTGCTAGACAGGTGACAGACTCTTCTGAAGCTTTCTTT. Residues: CSARQVTDSSEAFF.